The rows below give T cell receptor beta chains drawn from one sample of a study of blood T cell repertoires in COVID-19. Assay used: immunoSEQ multiplex PCR; TCRdb lists only in-frame clones, some missing. The table includes around 150,000 clones, roughly four fifths detected once. The specimen was peripheral blood. The source of these receptors is a man aged 60 to 75 with active or convalescent COVID-19. Each CDR3 is given with its conserved first and last residue. The D gene is left open where the match is weak. Not every row has a clone size; where given, it reads once, few, many or a size class.

clone_size: -
d_call: TRBD1
j_call: TRBJ2-7
v_call: TRBV6-5
cdr3_nt: TGTGCCAGCAAGCCGGGACAGGGGGCATCCGAGCAGTACTTC
cdr3_aa: CASKPGQGASEQYF

clone_size: -
d_call: -
j_call: TRBJ2-5
v_call: TRBV6-5
cdr3_nt: TGTGCCAGCAGTTACTCGTTTGCCAGATTGCAAGAGACCCAGTACTTC
cdr3_aa: CASSYSFARLQETQYF

clone_size: -
d_call: -
j_call: TRBJ2-5
v_call: TRBV6-1
cdr3_nt: TGTGCCAGCAGTGTGAGGGGGAACCCCCAAGAGACCCAGTACTTC
cdr3_aa: CASSVRGNPQETQYF

clone_size: -
d_call: TRBD2
j_call: TRBJ2-1
v_call: TRBV5-4
cdr3_nt: TGTGCCAGCAGCCATAGCGGGGGCCACTCCTACAATGAGCAGTTCTTC
cdr3_aa: CASSHSGGHSYNEQFF

clone_size: -
d_call: TRBD2
j_call: TRBJ2-5
v_call: TRBV18
cdr3_nt: TGTGCCAGCTCAGCGATGACTAGCGGAGGAGGGGAGACCCAGTACTTC
cdr3_aa: CASSAMTSGGGETQYF

clone_size: -
d_call: TRBD2
j_call: TRBJ2-3
v_call: TRBV28
cdr3_nt: TGTGCCAGCAGTACCCCTCCGGGACTAGCGGGCCTCACAGATACGCAGTATTTT
cdr3_aa: CASSTPPGLAGLTDTQYF

clone_size: many
d_call: -
j_call: TRBJ2-7
v_call: TRBV11-2
cdr3_nt: TGTGCCAGCAGCTTAGGCTGGGGCCCAACCTACGAGCAGTACTTC
cdr3_aa: CASSLGWGPTYEQYF

clone_size: -
d_call: -
j_call: TRBJ1-2
v_call: TRBV2
cdr3_nt: TGTGCCAGCAGTGCCGGGAGCTATGGCTACACCTTC
cdr3_aa: CASSAGSYGYTF

clone_size: -
d_call: TRBD2
j_call: TRBJ2-7
v_call: TRBV7-2
cdr3_nt: TGTGCCAGCAGCTTAGGGCTAGCGGGGGGGCCCGAGCAGTACTTC
cdr3_aa: CASSLGLAGGPEQYF

clone_size: -
d_call: TRBD2
j_call: TRBJ2-3
v_call: TRBV5-1
cdr3_nt: TGCGCCAGCAGCTCTGGACTAGCGGGAGGAACTCCTAGCACAGATACGCAGTATTTT
cdr3_aa: CASSSGLAGGTPSTDTQYF

clone_size: few
d_call: TRBD1
j_call: TRBJ1-1
v_call: TRBV7-2
cdr3_nt: TGTGCCAGCAGCTTAGAGGGACAGGTGAACACTGAAGCTTTCTTT
cdr3_aa: CASSLEGQVNTEAFF

clone_size: -
d_call: -
j_call: TRBJ1-2
v_call: TRBV28
cdr3_nt: TGTGCCAGCAGTTTAATGTGGGCTCGAGACTATGGCTACACCTTC
cdr3_aa: CASSLMWARDYGYTF

clone_size: -
d_call: TRBD1
j_call: TRBJ1-2
v_call: TRBV2
cdr3_nt: TGTGCCAGCAGTGAAGGGCGACAGGGGGCCTATGGCTACACCTTC
cdr3_aa: CASSEGRQGAYGYTF

clone_size: -
d_call: TRBD2
j_call: TRBJ2-3
v_call: TRBV29-1
cdr3_nt: TGCAGCGTTGAAGGGCTGCGGGAGGGCCTTGATACGCAGTATTTT
cdr3_aa: CSVEGLREGLDTQYF